This T cell receptor (beta chain) was identified during a study of metastatic and nonmetastatic thyroid tumors. In the study overall: Repertoire data that came from the blood and tumor or nodule tissue of malignant and benign thyroid patients were compared.

Each patient came to thyroid surgery without any prior treatment (of any kind). Findings and caveats of the study: Malignant tumors reportedly showed significantly higher TCR beta diversity than benign nodules in both blood and tumor.

This clone is deemed medium-sized. What it binds is not known. Under the authors' procedure: Differences in CDR3 between clinicopathological groups were drawn on to build a classifier intended to discriminate distant-metastatic papillary thyroid cancer patients. TCRdb re-clonotyped the PCR reads via MiXCR. For this entry, the V and J calls and clone size follow TCRdb and not the study's own pipeline. The sample holds under 35,000 clones, around a quarter seen once. This CDR3 is 17 amino acids long. The germline V gene encodes CDR1 MDHEN and CDR2 SYDVKM. Trimming removed 7 bases at V and 0 bases at J, with 16 bases between.

The gene calls are TRBV28 and TRBJ1-6; no reliable D call. Source material: blood. The source of this sequence is a female donor with papillary thyroid cancer or a benign thyroid nodule (not recorded which). Some clones in this sample may be carry-over from other donors' samples. CDR3 in DNA: TGTGCCAGCACCCAGAATGACGCCAGCTCCTATAATTCACCCCTCCACTTT. As protein: CASTQNDASSYNSPLHF.